Shown below are 17 T cell receptor beta chains from a single sample sequenced in a study of T cell changes during pregnancy in multiple sclerosis (dated by TCRdb to about 2019). Library generation was performed with the immunoSEQ multiplex PCR assay. TCRdb carries this immuneACCESS record with in-frame sequences only. Its versions omit some clonotypes, under half of them owing to an unresolved V gene in the studies checked, with the rest unexplained. This sample lists 45,000 to 50,000 clones; roughly 92% were detected once. The top ten clonotypes cover about 0.41% of the sample. The material sequenced was CD4+ T cells from peripheral blood mononuclear cells, taken in the second trimester of pregnancy. The receptors come from a female donor in good health, enrolled as a control in a pregnancy study.

V is TRBV9 and J is TRBJ1-2; D is unclear. Between the trimmed V and J ends, which lost 0 bases and 5 bases, there was a span of 11 bases. Germline V gene lookup returns CDR1 SGDLS and CDR2 YYNGEE. This CDR3 spans 14 amino acids. In DNA form, the CDR3 reads TGTGCCAGCAGCGTAGAGCCAGGCCCGTATGGCTACACCTTC. Protein product: CASSVEPGPYGYTF.

The genes are TRBV11-2 and TRBJ2-1; TRBD2 aligns across 9 bases. J gave up 0 bases and V 4 bases, and 4 bases lay outside the gene matches. This CDR3 contains 16 residues. The germline V gene encodes CDR1 SGHAT and CDR2 FQNNGV. CDR3 region: CASSSAGGTSYNEQFF. CDR3 DNA: TGTGCCAGCAGCTCGGCGGGGGGGACCTCCTACAATGAGCAGTTCTTC.

The V and J genes are TRBV5-4 and TRBJ1-3; a weak D match, TRBD1 (6 bases). This CDR3 comprises 14 residues. The germline V gene encodes CDR1 SGHNT and CDR2 YYREEE (reference sequence). The ends were cut back, 2 bases at V and 5 bases at J, with 11 bases in the middle. In nucleotides, the CDR3 is TGTGCCAGCAGCTTCAAGGACAGCAGAAACACCATATATTTT. This gives the protein CASSFKDSRNTIYF.

The genes are TRBV30 and TRBJ2-7, with 9 positions matching TRBD2. This CDR3 has 14 amino acids. Germline V lookup: CDR1 GTSNPN, CDR2 SVGIG (reference sequence). Trimming at V came to 0 bases and at J to 4 bases, leaving 4 bases not matched to a gene. The CDR3 DNA follows: TGTGCCTGGAGTGTTGGCGGGGGGGCTTACGAGCAGTACTTC. Protein product: CAWSVGGGAYEQYF.

The V and J genes are TRBV7-3 and TRBJ1-1; D remains ambiguous. Per the germline V gene, CDR1 is SGHTA and CDR2 is FQGTGA. CDR3 length: 13 residues. V dropped 6 bases and J dropped 2 bases, with 10 bases sitting between them. The CDR3 reads CASRISENTEAFF. The CDR3 DNA reads as TGTGCCAGCAGAATTTCAGAAAACACTGAAGCTTTCTTT.

The CDR3, as DNA: TGCGCCAGCAGCCAAGATTCCAGGGGCACTGAAGCTTTCTTT. Encoded protein: CASSQDSRGTEAFF. The rearrangement links TRBV4-1 to TRBJ1-1; maybe TRBD1 (6 bases). V was clipped by 0 bases and J by 4 bases, with 9 bases between them. Per germline, CDR1 MGHRA and CDR2 YSYEKL. The CDR3 sequence is 14 residues long.

CDR3 in DNA: TGCGCCAGCAGCTCCCGGAGGGGCAGAAGCCAAGAGACCCAGTACTTC. Its protein is CASSSRRGRSQETQYF. This chain connects TRBV5-1 to TRBJ2-5, with D possibly TRBD2 on 6 matching bases. V was clipped by 3 bases and J by 1 base, with 16 bases between them. The CDR3 runs 16 residues. The germline CDR1 and CDR2 sequences are SGHRS and YFSETQ.

The chain uses TRBV7-2 and TRBJ1-3; 9 nucleotides match TRBD1. Trimming removed 0 bases from V and 5 bases from J; junction bases left unmatched: 5. Germline V gene lookup returns CDR1 SGHTA and CDR2 FQGNSA. This CDR3 spans 16 amino acids. This chain's CDR3 is CASSLALGQGRNTIYF. The CDR3 DNA reads as TGTGCCAGCAGCTTAGCGCTGGGACAGGGAAGAAACACCATATATTTT. Together with reference TRBV7-2 and TRBJ1-3, the CDR3 gives the full variable domain: GAGVSQSPSNKVTEKGKDVELRCDPISGHTALYWYRQSLGQGLEFLIYFQGNSAPDKSGLPSDRFSAERTGGSVSTLTIQRTQQEDSAVYLCASSLALGQGRNTIYFGEGSWLTVV.

The chain couples TRBV11-3 to TRBJ2-5, with 7 bases lining up with TRBD1. With V trimmed by 1 base and J by 4 bases, 9 bases remained unmatched. The CDR3 runs 16 residues. Germline V CDR1 and CDR2: SGHNT, YENEEA. The CDR3 here is CASSLGTEGALETQYF. CDR3 bases: TGTGCCAGCAGCTTAGGTACCGAGGGGGCTTTAGAGACCCAGTACTTC.

The gene calls are TRBV6-5 and TRBJ2-7; 7 nucleotides agree with TRBD1. V lost 7 bases, J lost 7 bases, and 10 bases stayed unmatched. The CDR3 covers 13 residues. The V gene's germline CDR1 is MNHEY and CDR2 SVGAGI. Written as DNA, the CDR3 is TGTGCCAGCACGACAGGGTCTAGGGGTGAGCAGTACTTC. It yields the protein CASTTGSRGEQYF.

The chain couples TRBV4-3 to TRBJ2-2, with D maybe TRBD2 (5 bases). The CDR3 covers 15 residues. Germline values: CDR1 LGHNA, CDR2 YSLEER. V was cut by 0 bases and J by 7 bases, with 12 bases left in between. This CDR3 is CASSQDGMGSGELFF. DNA of the CDR3: TGCGCCAGCAGCCAAGATGGGATGGGGAGCGGGGAGCTGTTTTTT.

The chain couples TRBV4-2 to TRBJ1-5; TRBD1 matches at 7 bases. V shed 1 base, J shed 13 bases, and the junction held 7 bases outside the gene matches. CDR1 LGHNA and CDR2 YNFKEQ come from the germline V gene. The CDR3 contains 13 residues. In DNA, the CDR3 is TGTGCCAGCAGCCAAGTAGGACAGGCCGTTCAGCATTTT. This gives the protein CASSQVGQAVQHF.

The V gene is TRBV18, the J gene TRBJ1-5, with D unresolved. The germline V gene encodes CDR1 KGHSH and CDR2 LQKENI. This CDR3 has 15 residues. The germline V and J ends were trimmed by 4 bases and 3 bases, with 13 bases remaining between them. CDR3 nucleotides: TGTGCCAGCTCACTTTACGAGGGTAACAATCAGCCCCAGCATTTT. Translation gives CASSLYEGNNQPQHF.

The chain recombines TRBV19 with TRBJ1-5; 8 bases are a match to TRBD1. Trimming cost V 6 bases and J 6 bases; bases outside gene matches: 10. The CDR3 contains 15 residues. In germline, CDR1 is LNHDA, CDR2 SQIVND (reference sequence). DNA of the CDR3: TGTGCCAGTAGACCCGGACAGGGTAATCCTCAGCCCCAGCATTTT. It translates to CASRPGQGNPQPQHF.

This sequence joins TRBV2 and TRBJ2-7; a weak D match, TRBD2 (5 bases). This CDR3 is 11 amino acids long. The germline gives CDR1 SNHLY, CDR2 FYNNEI. Trimming removed 6 bases from V and 6 bases from J, with 9 bases in between. The CDR3 bases are TGTGCCAGCAGGGACTGGGCCGAGCAGTACTTC. It encodes CASRDWAEQYF.

The rearrangement joins TRBV11-2 to TRBJ2-1; 9 nucleotides agree with TRBD2. This CDR3 contains 15 residues. The V gene's germline CDR1 is SGHAT and CDR2 FQNNGV. Trimming cost V 5 bases and J 4 bases; bases outside gene matches: 6. The CDR3 loop reads CASSNSGGLYNEQFF. Here the CDR3 DNA reads TGTGCCAGCAGCAATAGCGGGGGTCTGTACAATGAGCAGTTCTTC.

This chain uses TRBV5-1 with TRBJ1-6; D remains unclear. Germline V lookup: CDR1 SGHRS, CDR2 YFSETQ. CDR3 length: 15 amino acids. Trimming removed 0 bases at V and 7 bases at J, with 11 bases between. CDR3 loop: CASSLERNSNSPLHF. The CDR3 DNA is TGCGCCAGCAGCTTGGAGCGGAACTCCAATTCACCCCTCCACTTT.